Listed here is a single TCR beta chain. The antigen is undetermined. Clones were sequenced by immunoSEQ multiplex PCR, and TCRdb holds only the in-frame ones, with some missing. The sample includes 120,000 or so clones, roughly 90% of them seen just once. Germline assignment: CDR1 MNHEY and CDR2 SVGAGI. Trimming took 5 bases from V and 1 from J; bases not matched to a gene: 1. The CDR3 runs 13 residues. Pooling covered second doses at about 4 or about 12 weeks. The sample belongs to a study of T cell responses to AZD1222 COVID-19 vaccine. Study-wide findings and caveats: Sampling that yielded the repertoires occurred only after the peak T cell response. Reportedly, nearly half of unique spike TCRs recognized epitopes outside B.1.351/B.1.1.7 mutations.

This chain connects TRBV6-5 to TRBJ2-7; 8 positions match TRBD1. The sequence derives from an adult who received the AZD1222 COVID-19 vaccine. The sample consisted of peripheral blood, taken 28 days after the second AZD1222 dose. The CDR3 DNA follows: TGTGCCAGCAGTCGGACAGGGTCCTACGAGCAGTACTTC. This gives the protein CASSRTGSYEQYF.